The 21 T cell receptor beta chains in this list originate from one sample, sequenced in a study of glioma-infiltrating T cells after dendritic cell vaccination. As for time point: after dendritic cell vaccination, including at tumor progression/relapse. The assay was immunoSEQ multiplex PCR, and TCRdb's table has in-frame clones only and misses some. The table lists about 110,000 clones, around 89% of them singletons. Sequencing used blood, obtained after dendritic cell vaccination. These receptors were collected from a human donor with glioblastoma.

The rearrangement joins TRBV11-2 to TRBJ1-2; D unclear. The CDR3 sequence is 12 residues long. Trimming shortened V by 4 bases and J by 4 bases, and 7 bases separated the two germline ends. CDR1 is SGHAT and CDR2 is FQNNGV in the germline V gene. CDR3 nucleotides: TGTGCCAGCAGCTCGGAGTCCTATGGCTACACCTTC. Translated: CASSSESYGYTF.

This clone was counted between two and nine times. The chain employs TRBV25-1 and TRBJ2-2; D unclear. CDR3 length equals 13 residues. Trimming removed 2 bases from V and 5 bases from J, with 6 bases in between. CDR1 is MGHDK and CDR2 is SYGVNS in the germline V gene. Here the CDR3 reads CASSERVTGELFF. The CDR3, as DNA: TGTGCCAGCAGTGAACGCGTGACCGGGGAGCTGTTTTTT.

This clone was seen a handful of times. CDR3 DNA: TGTGCCAGCAGCTCATCTTCCGGCACTGAAGCTTTCTTT. It translates to CASSSSSGTEAFF. The V gene is TRBV5-4, the J gene TRBJ1-1; the D is unclear. The CDR3 loop spans 13 amino acids. The germline V and J ends were trimmed by 3 bases and 4 bases, with 10 bases remaining between them. Looked up from germline, CDR1 is SGHNT and CDR2 is YYREEE (reference sequence). Supplemented by reference TRBV5-4 and TRBJ1-1, the full variable domain reads ETGVTQSPTHLIKTRGQQVTLRCSSQSGHNTVSWYQQALGQGPQFIFQYYREEENGRGNFPPRFSGLQFPNYSSELNVNALELDDSALYLCASSSSSGTEAFFGQGTRLTVV.

The rearrangement uses TRBV19 and TRBJ2-2; D remains unclear. The germline CDR1 and CDR2 sequences are LNHDA and SQIVND (reference sequence). The CDR3 has 14 residues. Trimming removed 3 bases at V and 1 base at J, with 6 bases between. The CDR3 sequence is CASSIGVNTGELFF. For the CDR3, the DNA is TGTGCCAGTAGTATTGGAGTGAACACCGGGGAGCTGTTTTTT. The whole variable domain, filled in from reference TRBV19 and TRBJ2-2, reads DGGITQSPKYLFRKEGQNVTLSCEQNLNHDAMYWYRQDPGQGLRLIYYSQIVNDFQKGDIAEGYSVSREKKESFPLTVTSAQKNPTAFYLCASSIGVNTGELFFGEGSRLTVL.

The V call is TRBV19, the J call TRBJ2-1; 8 bases are a match to TRBD2. Germline lookup yields CDR1 LNHDA and CDR2 SQIVND (reference sequence). V was pared by 7 bases and J by 4 bases, with 12 bases of the junction left unmatched. The CDR3 is made up of 16 amino acids. The CDR3 loop reads CASIGRGGVGYNEQFF. The CDR3 DNA reads TGTGCCAGTATCGGGAGGGGGGGCGTAGGTTACAATGAGCAGTTCTTC.

The chain carries TRBV2 and TRBJ1-1; D remains ambiguous. V lost 8 bases to trimming and J lost 7 bases, with 11 bases between them. CDR1 is SNHLY, CDR2 FYNNEI, per germline. The CDR3 runs 11 residues. The CDR3 loop is CASQREGEAFF. In DNA form, the CDR3 reads TGTGCCAGCCAGCGTGAAGGTGAAGCTTTCTTT.

The CDR3 is CASSLGEAGQETQYF. The CDR3 DNA reads TGCGCCAGCAGCTTGGGGGAGGCTGGTCAAGAGACCCAGTACTTC. The chain employs TRBV5-1 and TRBJ2-5; possibly TRBD2 for D (6 bases). The ends were cut back, 0 bases at V and 2 bases at J, with 11 bases in the middle. This CDR3 region has 15 residues. Germline-derived CDR1 and CDR2 are SGHRS and YFSETQ.

This clone appeared once. This chain joins TRBV6-6 and TRBJ2-1; D is perhaps TRBD1 (5 bases). Trimming took off 2 bases at V and 7 bases at J, with 12 bases between the two ends. This CDR3 spans 14 amino acids. Germline V gene sequence: CDR1 MNHNY, CDR2 SVGAGI (reference sequence). The CDR3 is CASSYPPRGNEQFF. CDR3 nucleotides: TGTGCCAGCAGTTACCCCCCAAGGGGTAATGAGCAGTTCTTC.

The gene calls are TRBV5-4 and TRBJ1-2; 7 bases line up with TRBD1. The CDR3 runs 15 residues. The trim removed 4 bases at V and 4 bases at J, leaving 10 bases unmatched. The germline gives CDR1 SGHNT, CDR2 YYREEE (reference sequence). CDR3 DNA sequence: TGTGCCAGCAGCAGCCCTAATTGGGACAGCTATGGCTACACCTTC. Protein product: CASSSPNWDSYGYTF.

The V and J genes are TRBV30 and TRBJ1-5; D not resolved. The germline V gene encodes CDR1 GTSNPN and CDR2 SVGIG (reference sequence). The CDR3 consists of 14 residues. V gave up 3 bases and J gave up 3 bases, with 12 bases separating them. The CDR3 reads CAWRAHLNNQPQHF. CDR3 nucleotide sequence: TGTGCCTGGAGAGCTCACTTAAACAATCAGCCCCAGCATTTT.

The chain combines TRBV19 with TRBJ2-1, with a possible D match to TRBD1 (5 bases). Trimming took 0 bases from V and 7 from J, leaving 13 bases between them. The CDR3 runs to 15 residues. CDR1 and CDR2 (germline): LNHDA, SQIVND (reference sequence). The CDR3 bases are TGTGCCAGTAGTATAGAAGCCAGGGTGTGGAATGAGCAGTTCTTC. Its protein product is CASSIEARVWNEQFF. Full variable domain (outside the CDR3, taken from reference TRBV19 and TRBJ2-1): DGGITQSPKYLFRKEGQNVTLSCEQNLNHDAMYWYRQDPGQGLRLIYYSQIVNDFQKGDIAEGYSVSREKKESFPLTVTSAQKNPTAFYLCASSIEARVWNEQFFGPGTRLTVL.

This clone has only a few counts. V gene TRBV5-1 combines with J gene TRBJ2-6; TRBD2 might be the D (6 bases). The CDR3 totals 19 residues. Germline V gene data show CDR1 as SGHRS and CDR2 as YFSETQ. V was pared by 4 bases and J by 4 bases, with 24 bases between. This chain's CDR3 is CASSIRTNPGGTGANVLTF. CDR3 coding DNA: TGCGCCAGCAGCATTCGGACCAACCCAGGAGGGACCGGGGCCAACGTCCTGACTTTC.

This chain uses TRBV6-5 with TRBJ2-3; weak D call: TRBD2 (7 bases). The V end was cut by 5 bases, the J end by 6 bases, with 18 bases between. The CDR3 spans 15 residues. The germline V gene encodes CDR1 MNHEY and CDR2 SVGAGI. CDR3 residues: CASSIGPGGRDTQYF. The CDR3 region has the DNA TGTGCCAGCAGTATAGGACCGGGGGGCAGGGATACGCAGTATTTT.

The chain joins TRBV27 to TRBJ1-2, with a possible D match to TRBD1 (5 bases). In germline, CDR1 is MNHEY, CDR2 SMNVEV (reference sequence). The germline V and J ends were trimmed by 5 bases and 9 bases, with 22 bases remaining between them. The CDR3 is 15 amino acids. The CDR3 DNA is TGTGCCAGCAGTAATCGGGGGAGCACCTATCTCAGCTACACCTTC. Translating gives CASSNRGSTYLSYTF.

This chain connects TRBV28 to TRBJ2-1; TRBD1 matches at 9 bases. Germline V lookup: CDR1 MDHEN, CDR2 SYDVKM. Germline trimming cut 5 bases from V and 0 bases from J; bases unmatched to any gene: 8. This CDR3 is 17 amino acids long. The CDR3 spells CASSPIGTGSSYNEQFF. CDR3 coding DNA: TGTGCCAGCAGTCCAATCGGGACAGGGAGCTCCTACAATGAGCAGTTCTTC.

The rearrangement joins TRBV10-3 to TRBJ2-7; 9 bases are shared with TRBD2. After removal of 4 bases from V and 1 base from J, the junction contained 5 bases not matched to a gene. CDR1 and CDR2 from the germline V gene are ENHRY and SYGVKD. The CDR3 is made up of 15 amino acids. Written as DNA, the CDR3 is TGTGCCATCAGTGCACTAGCGGGTATTTCCTACGAGCAGTACTTC. It yields the protein CAISALAGISYEQYF.

The gene calls are TRBV19 and TRBJ2-7; 9 nucleotides line up with TRBD1. This CDR3 has 14 residues. V dropped 6 bases and J dropped 4; count of bases not matched to a gene: 7. CDR1 is LNHDA and CDR2 is SQIVND in the germline V gene (reference sequence). The CDR3 DNA sequence: TGTGCCAGTAGCTCCGGGACAGGGACTTACGAGCAGTACTTC. Amino acid sequence: CASSSGTGTYEQYF.

This sequence joins TRBV30 and TRBJ1-5, with 9 nucleotides matching TRBD1. J gave up 5 bases and V 6 bases, and 5 bases lay outside the gene matches. CDR3 length: 13 amino acids. Germline values: CDR1 GTSNPN, CDR2 SVGIG (reference sequence). CDR3 bases: TGTGCCTGTTCAACAGGGGGCTATCAGCCCCAGCATTTT. It yields the protein CACSTGGYQPQHF.

In regard to this clone: This CDR3 is also generated by other DNA sequences in the sample. The chain combines TRBV11-3 with TRBJ1-1; 8 bases agree with TRBD1. The CDR3 loop spans 13 amino acids. Trimming cost V 6 bases and J 4 bases; bases outside gene matches: 4. CDR1 SGHNT and CDR2 YENEEA come from the germline V gene. The CDR3 bases are TGTGCCAGCAGTACCACAGGGGGCACTGAAGCTTTCTTT. Protein: CASSTTGGTEAFF.

This chain joins TRBV10-3 and TRBJ1-6; 10 nucleotides align to TRBD1. The ends lost 0 bases at V and 6 bases at J; junction bases unmatched: 5. CDR3 length equals 17 residues. Germline V CDR1 and CDR2: ENHRY, SYGVKD. This chain's CDR3 is CAISESARTGGNSPLHF. For the CDR3, the DNA is TGTGCCATCAGTGAGTCGGCGAGGACAGGGGGTAATTCACCCCTCCACTTT.

V gene TRBV27 combines with J gene TRBJ2-5, with unresolved D. The V and J ends lost 9 bases and 5 bases respectively, with 13 bases between them. Germline loops: CDR1 MNHEY, CDR2 SMNVEV (reference sequence). The CDR3 is 12 residues long. DNA for the CDR3: TGTGCCAGTAGGTCAACTACGGAGACCCAGTACTTC. Amino acid sequence: CASRSTTETQYF.